The rows below give T cell receptor beta chains drawn from one sample of a study of cytomegalovirus exposure and HLA in healthy donors. Profiling relied on immunoSEQ multiplex PCR, and the TCRdb table lists in-frame clones only, not all of them. The sample holds 75,000 to 90,000 clones; roughly 72% are singletons and the top ten take 20% to 25%. Input material: PBMCs. These receptors all come from a man under 40 in good health and CMV-seropositive. Each CDR3 is given with its conserved first and last residue. D genes are given only for firm matches. Not all rows give a size; the values are once, few, many and, for expanded clones, a class.

clone_size | j_call | d_call | v_call | cdr3_length | cdr3_nt | cdr3_aa
NA | TRBJ1-1 | NA | TRBV15 | 14 | TGTGCCACCAGCAGAGGAGAGGAAGCTCCTGAAGCTTTCTTT | CATSRGEEAPEAFF
NA | TRBJ2-3 | NA | TRBV7-9 | 15 | TGTGCCAGCAGCAACTCAGAGACTAGCACAGATACGCAGTATTTT | CASSNSETSTDTQYF
NA | TRBJ1-5 | NA | TRBV6-1 | 14 | TGTGCCAGCAGTGAATATAGAGGAGCACAGCCCCAGCATTTT | CASSEYRGAQPQHF
NA | TRBJ2-3 | TRBD2 | TRBV7-6 | 16 | TGTGCCAGCAGCTTAGGGGGACTAGATCCCACAGATACGCAGTATTTT | CASSLGGLDPTDTQYF
once | TRBJ2-7 | NA | TRBV19 | 15 | TGTGCCAGTAGTATAAAAGGGGGGGTAATCTACGAGCAGTACTTC | CASSIKGGVIYEQYF
NA | TRBJ1-1 | NA | TRBV7-9 | 14 | TGTGCCAGCAGCGCGCCGGACTGGAGCACTGAAGCTTTCTTT | CASSAPDWSTEAFF
NA | TRBJ1-2 | NA | TRBV29-1 | 12 | TGCAGCGTTGCGCGGCAGGGCTATGGCTACACCTTC | CSVARQGYGYTF
few | TRBJ2-7 | TRBD1 | TRBV28 | 16 | TGTGCCAGCAGTCCTCCTCGAGGGACAGTTCCCTACGAGCAGTACTTC | CASSPPRGTVPYEQYF
NA | TRBJ1-1 | TRBD1 | TRBV5-1 | 14 | TGCGCCAGCAGCATCGACAGGGGATGGACAGAAGCTTTCTTT | CASSIDRGWTEAFF
few | TRBJ2-1 | NA | TRBV5-1 | 14 | TGCGCCAGCAGCTTGGAGGACTTCCTTAATGAGCAGTTCTTC | CASSLEDFLNEQFF
medium-sized | TRBJ1-5 | NA | TRBV6-1 | 16 | TGTGCCAGCAGTGACCCTGGAGGATCTAGCAATCAGCCCCAGCATTTT | CASSDPGGSSNQPQHF